Described below is a single T cell receptor beta chain sequence and its context. Only in-frame clones appear in the TCRdb table, and some are missing; sequencing was by immunoSEQ multiplex PCR. The table includes roughly 2 million clones, nearly 97% detected once. Germline loops: CDR1 SGHDT, CDR2 YYEEEE. Trimming cost V 0 bases and J 3 bases, with 8 bases left between them. The CDR3 runs to 14 residues. The sample belongs to a study of shared clonotypes between healthy human individuals. Study overall: Every donor yielded three CD4 naive, three CD4 memory, two CD8 naive and one CD8 memory plate.

This sequence originates from a man between 18 and 35 years old in good health. The sequenced material came from naive CD4+ T cells sorted from blood. Stated subset: CD45RA+ positively selected. This chain joins TRBV5-6 and TRBJ2-3; no clear D. The CDR3 protein is CASSLDRTTDTQYF. The CDR3 nucleotides are TGTGCCAGCAGCTTGGACAGAACTACAGATACGCAGTATTTT.